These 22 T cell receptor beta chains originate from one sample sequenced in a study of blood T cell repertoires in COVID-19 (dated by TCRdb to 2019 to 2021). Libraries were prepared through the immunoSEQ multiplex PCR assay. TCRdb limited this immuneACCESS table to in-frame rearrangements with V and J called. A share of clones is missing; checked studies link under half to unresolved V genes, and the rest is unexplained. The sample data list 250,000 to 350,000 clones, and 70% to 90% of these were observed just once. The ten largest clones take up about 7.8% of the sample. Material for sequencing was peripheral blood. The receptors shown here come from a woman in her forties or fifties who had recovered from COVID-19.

For the CDR3, the DNA is TGTGCCAGCAGTGAAGCGACGGGACAGGTTAATTCACCCCTCCACTTT. This sequence encodes CASSEATGQVNSPLHF. The rearrangement uses TRBV2 and TRBJ1-6; 8 positions agree with TRBD1. Germline CDR1 is SNHLY and CDR2 is FYNNEI. The CDR3 has 16 amino acids. V was clipped by 0 bases and J by 6 bases; unmatched bases: 4.

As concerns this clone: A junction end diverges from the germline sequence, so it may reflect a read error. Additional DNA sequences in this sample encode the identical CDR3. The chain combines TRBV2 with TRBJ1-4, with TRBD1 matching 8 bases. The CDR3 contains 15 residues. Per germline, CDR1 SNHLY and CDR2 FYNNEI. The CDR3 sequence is CASSELGQANEKLFF. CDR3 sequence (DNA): TGTGCCAGTAGTGAATTGGGACAGGCAAATGAAAAACTGTTTTTT.

This CDR3 is CASSPGTGRMVEQYF. The DNA for the CDR3 is TGTGCCAGCAGTCCCGGGACAGGGAGGATGGTTGAGCAGTACTTC. The rearrangement joins TRBV28 to TRBJ2-7, with 9 bases identical to TRBD1. The germline CDR1 and CDR2 sequences are MDHEN and SYDVKM. The V gene end was trimmed by 5 bases and the J gene end by 7 bases; junction bases not matched to a gene: 12. The CDR3 is 15 amino acids. Looking up the rest from reference TRBV28 and TRBJ2-7 gives the full variable domain: DVKVTQSSRYLVKRTGEKVFLECVQDMDHENMFWYRQDPGLGLRLIYFSYDVKMKEKGDIPEGYSVSREKKERFSLILESASTNQTSMYLCASSPGTGRMVEQYFGPGTRLTVT.

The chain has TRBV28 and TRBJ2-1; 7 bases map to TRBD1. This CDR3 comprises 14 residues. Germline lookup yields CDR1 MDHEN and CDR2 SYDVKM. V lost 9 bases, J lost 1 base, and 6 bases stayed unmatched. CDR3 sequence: CASVPTGSYNEQFF. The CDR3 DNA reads TGTGCCAGTGTTCCGACAGGGTCCTACAATGAGCAGTTCTTC.

The CDR3 DNA follows: TGTGCCTGGAGGCTGACAGGAGCCACTGAAGCTTTCTTT. Encoded protein: CAWRLTGATEAFF. The rearrangement uses TRBV30 and TRBJ1-1; D is perhaps TRBD1 (6 bases). Trimming pared 3 bases from V and 4 bases from J, leaving 12 bases between. Germline V lookup: CDR1 GTSNPN, CDR2 SVGIG (reference sequence). The CDR3 has 13 residues.

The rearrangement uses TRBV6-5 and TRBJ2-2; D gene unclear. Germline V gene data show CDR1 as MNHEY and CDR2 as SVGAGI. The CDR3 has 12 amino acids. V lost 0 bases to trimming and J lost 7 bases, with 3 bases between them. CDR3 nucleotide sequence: TGTGCCAGCAGTTACTCCATCGGGGAGCTGTTTTTT. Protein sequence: CASSYSIGELFF.

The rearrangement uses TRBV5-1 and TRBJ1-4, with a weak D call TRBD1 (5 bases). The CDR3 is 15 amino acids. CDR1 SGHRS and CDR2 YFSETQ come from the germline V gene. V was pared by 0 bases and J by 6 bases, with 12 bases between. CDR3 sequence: CASSLAGGRDEKLFF. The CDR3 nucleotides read TGCGCCAGCAGCTTGGCCGGGGGAAGGGATGAAAAACTGTTTTTT.

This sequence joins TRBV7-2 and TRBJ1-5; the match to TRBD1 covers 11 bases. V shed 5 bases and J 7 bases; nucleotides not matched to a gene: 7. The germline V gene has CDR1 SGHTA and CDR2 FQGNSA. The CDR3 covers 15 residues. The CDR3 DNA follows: TGTGCCAGCAGCGAGGGACAGGGGGAACTCCAGCCCCAGCATTTT. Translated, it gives CASSEGQGELQPQHF.

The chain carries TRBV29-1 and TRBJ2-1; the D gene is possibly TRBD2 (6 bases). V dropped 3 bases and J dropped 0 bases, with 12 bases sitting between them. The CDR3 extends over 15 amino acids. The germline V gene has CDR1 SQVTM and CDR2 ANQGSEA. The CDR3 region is CSVDQRVYSYNEQFF. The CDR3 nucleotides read TGCAGCGTTGACCAGCGGGTCTACTCCTACAATGAGCAGTTCTTC.

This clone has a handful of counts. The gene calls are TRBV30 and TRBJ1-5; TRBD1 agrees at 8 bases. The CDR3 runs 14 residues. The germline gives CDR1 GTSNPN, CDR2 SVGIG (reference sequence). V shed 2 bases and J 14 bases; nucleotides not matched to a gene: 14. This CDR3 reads CAWSIRQGAQNEHF. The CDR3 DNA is TGTGCCTGGAGTATCCGGCAGGGGGCCCAAAACGAGCATTTT. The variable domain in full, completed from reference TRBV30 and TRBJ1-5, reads SQTIHQWPATLVQPVGSPLSLECTVEGTSNPNLYWYRQAAGRGLQLLFYSVGIGQISSEVPQNLSASRPQDRQFILSSKKLLLSDSGFYLCAWSIRQGAQNEHFGDGTRLSIL.

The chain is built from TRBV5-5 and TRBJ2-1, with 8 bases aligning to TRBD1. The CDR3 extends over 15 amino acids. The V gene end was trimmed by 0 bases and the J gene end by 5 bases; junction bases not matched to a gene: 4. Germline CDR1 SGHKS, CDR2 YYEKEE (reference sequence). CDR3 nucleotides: TGTGCCAGCAGCTTGGATGGACAGGGACACAATGAGCAGTTCTTC. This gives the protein CASSLDGQGHNEQFF.

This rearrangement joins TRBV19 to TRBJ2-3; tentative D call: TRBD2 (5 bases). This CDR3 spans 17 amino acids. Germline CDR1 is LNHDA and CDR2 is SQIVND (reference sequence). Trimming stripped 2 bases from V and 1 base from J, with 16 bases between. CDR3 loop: CASSIFGGLQGTDTQYF. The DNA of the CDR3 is TGTGCCAGTAGTATATTCGGAGGACTTCAAGGCACAGATACGCAGTATTTT.

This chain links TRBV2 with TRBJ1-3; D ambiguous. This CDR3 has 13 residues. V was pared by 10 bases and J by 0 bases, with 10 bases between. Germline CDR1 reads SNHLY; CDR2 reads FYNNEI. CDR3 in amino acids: CANSGSSGNTIYF. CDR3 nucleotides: TGTGCCAACTCGGGGAGCTCTGGAAACACCATATATTTT.

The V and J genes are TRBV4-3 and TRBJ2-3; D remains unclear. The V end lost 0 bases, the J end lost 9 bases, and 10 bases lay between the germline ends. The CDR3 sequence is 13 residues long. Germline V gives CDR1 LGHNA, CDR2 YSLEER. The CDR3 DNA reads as TGCGCCAGCAGCCAAGAGTTCGCCAGAACGCAGTATTTT. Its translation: CASSQEFARTQYF.

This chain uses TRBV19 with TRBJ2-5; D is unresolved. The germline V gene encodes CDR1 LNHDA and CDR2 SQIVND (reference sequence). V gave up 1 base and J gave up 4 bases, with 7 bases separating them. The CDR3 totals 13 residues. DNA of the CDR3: TGTGCCAGTAGTATAGGTACGGGAGAGACCCAGTACTTC. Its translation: CASSIGTGETQYF.

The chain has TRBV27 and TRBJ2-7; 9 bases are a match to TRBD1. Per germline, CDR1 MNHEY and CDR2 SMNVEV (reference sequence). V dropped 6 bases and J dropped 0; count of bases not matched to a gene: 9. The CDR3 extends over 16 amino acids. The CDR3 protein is CASRNEGQGGSYEQYF. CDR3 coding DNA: TGTGCCAGCAGGAATGAGGGACAGGGTGGCTCCTACGAGCAGTACTTC.

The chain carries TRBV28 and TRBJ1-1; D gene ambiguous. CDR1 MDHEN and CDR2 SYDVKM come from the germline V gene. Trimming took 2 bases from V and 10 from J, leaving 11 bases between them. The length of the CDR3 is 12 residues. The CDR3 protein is CASSLAQAGAFF. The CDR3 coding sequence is TGTGCCAGCAGTTTAGCGCAGGCGGGAGCTTTCTTT.

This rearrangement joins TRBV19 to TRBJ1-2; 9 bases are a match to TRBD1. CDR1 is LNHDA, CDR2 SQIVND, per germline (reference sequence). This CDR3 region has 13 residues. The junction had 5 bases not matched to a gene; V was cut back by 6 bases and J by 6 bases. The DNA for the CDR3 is TGTGCCAGTAGAAGGGACAGGGTTCATGGCTACACCTTC. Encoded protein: CASRRDRVHGYTF.

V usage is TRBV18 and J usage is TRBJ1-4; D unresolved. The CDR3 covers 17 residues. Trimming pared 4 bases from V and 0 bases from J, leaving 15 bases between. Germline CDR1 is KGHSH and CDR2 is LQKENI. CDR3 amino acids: CASSRAAVSATNEKLFF. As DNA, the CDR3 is TGTGCCAGCTCACGCGCGGCGGTCTCGGCAACTAATGAAAAACTGTTTTTT.

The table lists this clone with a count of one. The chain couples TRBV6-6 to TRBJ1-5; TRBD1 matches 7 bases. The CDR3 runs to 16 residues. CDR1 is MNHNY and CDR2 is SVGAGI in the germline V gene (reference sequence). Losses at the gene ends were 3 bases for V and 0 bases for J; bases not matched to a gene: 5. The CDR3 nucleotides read TGTGCCAGCAGTTATACGACAGGGAATAGCAATCAGCCCCAGCATTTT. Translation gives CASSYTTGNSNQPQHF.

Here the CDR3 reads CASYSMTSFINEQFF. CDR3 in DNA: TGTGCCAGCTATTCAATGACTAGTTTTATAAATGAGCAGTTCTTC. V usage is TRBV6-6 and J usage is TRBJ2-1; perhaps TRBD2 as D (6 bases). V was pared by 8 bases and J by 7 bases, with 21 bases between. The CDR3 sequence is 15 residues long. Germline assignment: CDR1 MNHNY and CDR2 SVGAGI (reference sequence).

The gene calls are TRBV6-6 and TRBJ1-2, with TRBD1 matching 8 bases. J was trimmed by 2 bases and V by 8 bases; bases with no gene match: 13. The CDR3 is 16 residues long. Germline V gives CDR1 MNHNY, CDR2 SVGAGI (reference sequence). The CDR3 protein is CASRAGAGGPNYGYTF. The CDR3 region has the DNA TGTGCCAGCCGCGCCGGGGCAGGGGGCCCAAACTATGGCTACACCTTC.